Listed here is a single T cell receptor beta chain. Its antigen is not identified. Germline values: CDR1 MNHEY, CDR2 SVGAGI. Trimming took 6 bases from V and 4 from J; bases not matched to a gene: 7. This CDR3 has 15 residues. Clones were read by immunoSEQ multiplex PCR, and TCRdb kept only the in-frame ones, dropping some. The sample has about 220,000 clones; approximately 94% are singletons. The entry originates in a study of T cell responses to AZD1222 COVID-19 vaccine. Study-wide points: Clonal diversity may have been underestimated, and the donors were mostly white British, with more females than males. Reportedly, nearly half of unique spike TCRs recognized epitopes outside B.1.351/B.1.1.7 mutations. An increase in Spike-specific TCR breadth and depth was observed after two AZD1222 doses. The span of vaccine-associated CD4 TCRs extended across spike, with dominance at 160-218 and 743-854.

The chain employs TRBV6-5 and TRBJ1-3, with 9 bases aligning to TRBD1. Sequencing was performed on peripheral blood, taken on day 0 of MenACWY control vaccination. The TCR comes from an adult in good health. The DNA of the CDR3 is TGTGCCAGCAGCATCGACAGGGGGGCCGGAAACACCATATATTTT. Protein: CASSIDRGAGNTIYF.